Listed below are T cell receptor beta chains from one sample, sequenced in a study of blood T cell repertoires in COVID-19. Profiling relied on immunoSEQ multiplex PCR, and the TCRdb table lists in-frame clones only, not all of them. This sample has a few hundred thousand clones; around 84% occur once, and the top ten carry around 3.1%. Sequencing was performed on peripheral blood. These receptors were obtained from a man in his sixties with acute or convalescent COVID-19. CDR3s include the opening cysteine and the closing phenylalanine or tryptophan.

>TRBV27|TRBJ1-1
CASSPSFRDRGEGEAFF
>TRBV15|TRBJ2-1
CATSRDTGTGNNEQFF
>TRBV21-1|TRBJ1-2
CASSSITGLEGYTF
>TRBV19|TRBJ1-5
CASTEGAIKGQPQHF
>TRBV7-6|TRBJ1-1
CASSLGPTEAFF
>TRBV18|TRBJ1-1
CASSLTGPTEAFF
>TRBV6-2/TRBV6-3|TRBJ2-1
CASSSTGTGTYNEQFF
>TRBV6-1|TRBJ2-5
CASSDQGARVETQYF
>TRBV21-1|TRBJ1-1
CASSQRGLESNTEAFF
>TRBV30|TRBJ1-5
CAWSGGGGNQPQHF
>TRBV7-8|TRBJ2-7
CASSLLLAGGKLREQYF
>TRBV20-1|TRBJ2-1
CSARGTDEQFF
>TRBV25-1|TRBJ2-3
CASSVGGTGGDTQYF
>TRBV4-1|TRBJ2-1
CASSQVGQGYLEQFF
>TRBV19|TRBJ1-5
CASSFAQGMNQPQHF
>TRBV4-2|TRBJ2-1
CASSQDKSSYNEQFF
>TRBV6-5|TRBJ2-7
CASSTKAGLRYEQYF
>TRBV29-1|TRBJ1-2
CSGDTGDYGYTF
>TRBV19|TRBJ2-3
CASRQDRAPPYF
>TRBV9|TRBJ1-2
CASSVDLGGTYGYTF
>TRBV29-1|TRBJ2-7
CSVEGQGGGYEQYF
>TRBV28|TRBJ2-1
CASSLAGGLEQFF
>TRBV19|TRBJ1-5
CASSGRPGTGGNGQPQHF
>TRBV30|TRBJ1-3
CARDSGISGNTIYF
>TRBV19|TRBJ2-5
CASSMTKRGGGLETQYF
>TRBV24-1|TRBJ2-3
CATSDPDLGTDTQYF
>TRBV6-5|TRBJ1-1
CASRSRGIDEAFF
>TRBV29-1|TRBJ1-1
CSGAGDLNTEAFF
>TRBV7-9|TRBJ2-2
CASSSLAGAHTGELFF
>TRBV7-8|TRBJ2-7
CASSLGPGKGSYEQYF
>TRBV4-3|TRBJ2-7
CASSPGLAGEEQYF
>TRBV10-2|TRBJ2-7
CASSVTGGDEQYF
>TRBV9|TRBJ2-7
CASSVEWTGGGEQYF
>TRBV7-8|TRBJ1-4
CASSLALDTKLFF
>TRBV6-6|TRBJ2-1
CASSPIRTSGGYNEQFF
>TRBV7-9|TRBJ2-5
CASSLGSGGRETQYF
>TRBV4-3|TRBJ1-2
CASSQEEGAYGYTF
>TRBV2|TRBJ1-6
CASSIRLKRQDSPLHF
>TRBV5-6|TRBJ1-4
CASSELGTATNEKLFF
>TRBV7-9|TRBJ2-7
CASSLDFLEGYEQYF
>TRBV25-1|TRBJ2-7
CASSELTSGDYEQYF
>TRBV5-1|TRBJ2-3
CASSLDQGMRTDTQYF
>TRBV7-9|TRBJ1-2
CASSLPTLAGYTF
>TRBV19|TRBJ1-2
CASSMTGEGYGYTF
>TRBV10-1|TRBJ1-1
CASKTLNTEAFF
>TRBV7-3|TRBJ1-1
CASSLTAAGNTEAFF
>TRBV7-9|TRBJ2-7
CASSPGGIGYEQYF
>TRBV7-9|TRBJ1-3
CASSPQDREGNTIYF
>TRBV29-1|TRBJ2-7
CSAKGAEEGGSYEQYF
>TRBV15|TRBJ1-5
CATSRDPYSNQPQHF
>TRBV28|TRBJ2-1
CASIRTVGSYNEQFF
>TRBV11-2|TRBJ1-3
CASSPRQGVLDTIYF
>TRBV3-1/TRBV3-2|TRBJ2-1
CASSQTSGGSYNEQFF
>TRBV28|TRBJ2-7
CASSHNRDRANQQYF
>TRBV18|TRBJ1-1
CASSLQGANTEAFF
>TRBV28|TRBJ1-1
CASSLPGRLNTEAFF
>TRBV19|TRBJ2-5
CASSGLAVPQETQYF
>TRBV12-3/TRBV12-4|TRBJ1-4
CASSLAGVEKLFF
>TRBV6-2/TRBV6-3|TRBJ1-5
CASSYHRVSNQPQHF